This T cell receptor (beta chain) stems from a study of blood T cell repertoires in COVID-19 (TCRdb year 2020). A note on the overall study: Samples covering the acute and convalescent phases of COVID-19 were provided by collaborators in the United States, Italy and Spain. The sample metadata nearly always contained a de-identified subject ID, COVID-19 status, age in years and sex. The dataset comprised deeply sampled blood TCRbeta repertoires from subjects exposed to, actively infected with, or recovered from COVID-19. The prospective study material was composed of cDNA or gDNA derived from T cells, B-cell-depleted T cells, or PBMCs. The repertoires were made available in a free public database intended to serve as a resource for research on the immune response to SARS-CoV-2. Samples came from the ongoing ImmuneRACE study (first 160 participants) plus 1,254 subjects from 6 global collaborators. Where available, HLA class I and class II types were taken from metadata supplied by the sample provider and were not determined by assay-based typing.

One collaborating source in Seattle enrolled patients during active infection and followed them longitudinally through the course of disease. The collaborating institutions used their own protocols to collect whole blood in K2EDTA tubes. For TCRbeta analysis, collaborators shipped samples in one of three forms: frozen whole blood, isolated PBMCs, or DNA extracted from either of those sample types. Concerning this clone: No antigen is known for it. The record has no base qualities; no much larger clone is one base away.

From its cysteine to its phenylalanine, the CDR3 spans 16 amino acids. The only DNA kept is the CDR3, 48 bases in frame from the first base. V drops 1 base and J drops 0 bases, leaving 10 bases in between. CDR1 SGHTA and CDR2 FQGTGA are derived from the germline V gene. TCRbeta CDR3 regions were amplified from genomic DNA using the immunoSEQ Assay, a bias-controlled multiplex PCR. Processing in the source paper ran as follows. Within the assay, amplification of reference gene primers was used to estimate how many nucleated cells each sample contained. To quantify the absolute abundance of each unique TCRbeta CDR3 rearrangement, sequence reads were collapsed and filtered. For each sample, productive Simpson clonality was calculated as the square root of Simpson's diversity index over productive rearrangements. Imported from immuneACCESS, the table was reduced by TCRdb to in-frame sequences with V and J called. These copies leave out some clones; in studies compared against another copy, an unresolved V gene accounts for under half, and the cause of the remainder is not known. From that table come the V and J calls and clone size; the DNA was used to work out D and trimming. For this sample there are hundreds of thousands of clones; about nine tenths appear just once. The ten largest clones capture roughly 6.6% of the sample.

General study outcomes and caveats: The quantity of clinical and demographic metadata differed by source and by participant and was supplied without curation.

The sequence links TRBV7-3 to TRBJ2-1; TRBD2 is a possible D gene, resting on 6 matching bases. Specimen: peripheral blood. The clonotype was recovered from a woman in her seventies with COVID-19, enrolled during active disease. In nucleotides, the sequence is TGTGCCAGCAGCTTAAATGGGGGGTTCTCCTACAATGAGCAGTTCTTC. This codes for CASSLNGGFSYNEQFF.